This record looks at one TCR beta chain sequence and its context. This record belongs to a study of blood T cell repertoires in COVID-19. Study in general: The United States, Italy and Spain provided the acute and convalescent COVID-19 samples. In each case, the material was cDNA or gDNA derived from T cells, B-cell-depleted T cells, or PBMCs.

In the study's own analysis: Reference gene primer amplification gave estimated nucleated cell counts. Repertoires were generated with immunoSEQ multiplex PCR, while TCRdb's copy carries only in-frame clones and drops some. The D gene and trimming were derived from the DNA, and the V and J assignments and clone size from that table. The sample lists more than 300,000 clones, around 89% occurring once. The sequencing sample was made of peripheral blood. This receptor was obtained from a man in his late teens or twenties who had recovered from COVID-19.

CDR3: CASSRQMPEAGQGVKAGSPLHF. The CDR3 region has the DNA TGCGCCAGCAGCCGACAAATGCCCGAAGCCGGACAGGGAGTTAAGGCAGGTTCACCCCTCCACTTT. The chain is built from TRBV4-1 and TRBJ1-6; TRBD1 matches at 8 bases. Looked up from germline, CDR1 is MGHRA and CDR2 is YSYEKL. J lost 9 bases, V lost 4 bases, and 29 bases had no gene match. The CDR3 is 22 residues long.